This is a list of T cell receptor beta chains from one sample in a study of sequential checkpoint blockade in melanoma. TCRdb's copy holds only in-frame clones and misses some; the assay was immunoSEQ multiplex PCR. The profile shows 6,500 or so clones, about 24% of them singletons. The sample was tumor tissue (inferred from file names), taken from a patient given nivolumab and ipilimumab in sequence. The receptors were gathered from a human donor with melanoma. Each CDR3 is given with its conserved first and last residue. The D gene is left open where the match is weak. The size of a clone is reported for some rows only, either as once, few or many, or as a class for expanded clones.

D gene: .; J gene: TRBJ2-1; clone size: medium-sized; V gene: TRBV11-3; CDR3 DNA: TGTGCCAGCAGTACCCCCTACGGGATAGGTGAGCAGTTCTTC; CDR3 protein: CASSTPYGIGEQFF
D gene: TRBD2; J gene: TRBJ2-3; clone size: .; V gene: TRBV29-1; CDR3 DNA: TGCAGCGTAGACGGACTAGCGGGAGTACCAAGTACTAGCACAGATACGCAGTATTTT; CDR3 protein: CSVDGLAGVPSTSTDTQYF
D gene: .; J gene: TRBJ1-3; clone size: few; V gene: TRBV18; CDR3 DNA: TGTGCCAGCTCACCGTCGACAGACCCTGGAAACACCATATATTTT; CDR3 protein: CASSPSTDPGNTIYF
D gene: TRBD2; J gene: TRBJ2-3; clone size: .; V gene: TRBV28; CDR3 DNA: TGTGCCAGCAAAGCCCTCCTAGCGGGAGTTGAAGATACGCAGTATTTT; CDR3 protein: CASKALLAGVEDTQYF
D gene: TRBD1; J gene: TRBJ2-7; clone size: few; V gene: TRBV6-8; CDR3 DNA: TGTGCCAGCAGTGGGGGACAGCTCTCCTACGAGCAGTACTTC; CDR3 protein: CASSGGQLSYEQYF
D gene: .; J gene: TRBJ1-3; clone size: few; V gene: TRBV11-3; CDR3 DNA: TGTGCCAGCAGCTTCGGTGGTTCGGGGGCCTCTGGAAACACCATATATTTT; CDR3 protein: CASSFGGSGASGNTIYF
D gene: TRBD1; J gene: TRBJ2-6; clone size: .; V gene: TRBV6-8; CDR3 DNA: TGTGCCAGCAGTCATATACGGACAGGCCACCAAGGAGGGGCCAACGTCCTGACTTTC; CDR3 protein: CASSHIRTGHQGGANVLTF
D gene: .; J gene: TRBJ1-5; clone size: .; V gene: TRBV5-1; CDR3 DNA: TGCGCCAGCAGCTTGGTAGGGGGGAATCAGCCCCAGCATTTT; CDR3 protein: CASSLVGGNQPQHF
D gene: .; J gene: TRBJ2-7; clone size: few; V gene: TRBV14; CDR3 DNA: TGTGCCAGAAAATTTAGAGGGATGAGCTCCTACGAGCAGTACTTC; CDR3 protein: CARKFRGMSSYEQYF
D gene: TRBD2; J gene: TRBJ2-1; clone size: .; V gene: TRBV6-8; CDR3 DNA: TGTGCCAGCAGTTTCGGGGGGAATGAGCAGTTCTTC; CDR3 protein: CASSFGGNEQFF
D gene: .; J gene: TRBJ2-3; clone size: many; V gene: TRBV7-5; CDR3 DNA: TGTGCCAGCAGTCCGCGGGGGGGACTAGCGGGGTACACAGATACGCAGTATTTT; CDR3 protein: CASSPRGGLAGYTDTQYF
D gene: .; J gene: TRBJ2-3; clone size: .; V gene: TRBV18; CDR3 DNA: TGTGCCAGCTCGTCGGAGGGAGATACGCAGTATTTT; CDR3 protein: CASSSEGDTQYF
D gene: .; J gene: TRBJ2-6; clone size: .; V gene: TRBV6-8; CDR3 DNA: TGTGCCAGCAGTTACGGATACTCTGGGGCCAACGTCCTGACTTTC; CDR3 protein: CASSYGYSGANVLTF
D gene: TRBD1; J gene: TRBJ2-1; clone size: few; V gene: TRBV6-8; CDR3 DNA: TGTGCCAGCAGTGGAGAGGACAGGGGGCAGTTCTTC; CDR3 protein: CASSGEDRGQFF
D gene: .; J gene: TRBJ2-5; clone size: many; V gene: TRBV6-8; CDR3 DNA: TGTGCCAGCAGTTACACGGCAGGGGCGCAGGAGACCCAGTACTTC; CDR3 protein: CASSYTAGAQETQYF
D gene: .; J gene: TRBJ1-3; clone size: few; V gene: TRBV28; CDR3 DNA: TGTGCCAGCAGTTTAACGGTCCACTCCGGAAACACCATATATTTT; CDR3 protein: CASSLTVHSGNTIYF
D gene: .; J gene: TRBJ2-3; clone size: few; V gene: TRBV28; CDR3 DNA: TGTGCCAGCAGTCTAAAGACTGGCACAGATACGCAGTATTTT; CDR3 protein: CASSLKTGTDTQYF
D gene: TRBD1; J gene: TRBJ1-3; clone size: few; V gene: TRBV6-8; CDR3 DNA: TGTGCCAGCAGTTATGGGACAGGTCTTTCTGGAAACACCATATATTTT; CDR3 protein: CASSYGTGLSGNTIYF
D gene: .; J gene: TRBJ1-1; clone size: .; V gene: TRBV6-8; CDR3 DNA: TGTGCCAGCAGGGTTGCAGGGGTAAAGACTGAAGCTTTCTTT; CDR3 protein: CASRVAGVKTEAFF
D gene: .; J gene: TRBJ2-3; clone size: few; V gene: TRBV12-2; CDR3 DNA: TGTGCAAGTCGCTCCAAGTTTTGGGGCACAGATACGCAGTATTTT; CDR3 protein: CASRSKFWGTDTQYF
D gene: .; J gene: TRBJ1-1; clone size: few; V gene: TRBV7-1; CDR3 DNA: TGTGCCAGCAGCTCGCGGATGGACACTGAAGCTTTCTTT; CDR3 protein: CASSSRMDTEAFF
D gene: .; J gene: TRBJ1-5; clone size: .; V gene: TRBV6-8; CDR3 DNA: TGTGCCAGCAGTTACTCGTCTGTTGGGGCAGGTCAGCCCCAGCATTTT; CDR3 protein: CASSYSSVGAGQPQHF
D gene: .; J gene: TRBJ2-7; clone size: few; V gene: TRBV4-1; CDR3 DNA: TGCGCCAGCAGCCAAGGGCATAGGGACTCAAGCTCCTACGAGCAGTACTTC; CDR3 protein: CASSQGHRDSSSYEQYF
D gene: TRBD2; J gene: TRBJ2-7; clone size: .; V gene: TRBV5-1; CDR3 DNA: TGCGCCAGCAGCCCCCTAGCGGGAGGAAGGTACGAGCAGTACTTC; CDR3 protein: CASSPLAGGRYEQYF
D gene: .; J gene: TRBJ2-5; clone size: few; V gene: TRBV28; CDR3 DNA: TGTGCCAGCAGTTTTCTGGGGGGCCGGAGGACCGAGACCCAGTACTTC; CDR3 protein: CASSFLGGRRTETQYF
D gene: .; J gene: TRBJ2-7; clone size: few; V gene: TRBV9; CDR3 DNA: TGTGCCAGCAACTCGGGGGAGTACGAGCAGTACTTC; CDR3 protein: CASNSGEYEQYF
D gene: .; J gene: TRBJ2-7; clone size: .; V gene: TRBV25-1; CDR3 DNA: TGTGCCAGCAGTGAAGCGGGTACCTCCTACGAGCAGTACTTC; CDR3 protein: CASSEAGTSYEQYF
D gene: .; J gene: TRBJ1-2; clone size: .; V gene: TRBV4-1; CDR3 DNA: TGCGCCAGCAGCCAAGATCCCAGCTATGGCTACACCTTC; CDR3 protein: CASSQDPSYGYTF
D gene: TRBD1; J gene: TRBJ2-7; clone size: many; V gene: TRBV11-3; CDR3 DNA: TGTGCCAGCAGCTGGGGGACAGGCCTTAGCTCCTACGAGCAGTACTTC; CDR3 protein: CASSWGTGLSSYEQYF
D gene: TRBD2; J gene: TRBJ2-7; clone size: .; V gene: TRBV5-1; CDR3 DNA: TGCGCCAGCAGCTTGGCGGGAGGCTCCTACGAGCAGTACTTC; CDR3 protein: CASSLAGGSYEQYF
D gene: .; J gene: TRBJ2-7; clone size: .; V gene: TRBV14; CDR3 DNA: TGTGCCAGCAGCCAAGACGGGTTTCGGGGGATCTACGAGCAGTACTTC; CDR3 protein: CASSQDGFRGIYEQYF
D gene: TRBD1; J gene: TRBJ1-1; clone size: few; V gene: TRBV6-7; CDR3 DNA: TGTGCCAGCAGTGAGGAGGGACAGGGGTTCTTT; CDR3 protein: CASSEEGQGFF
D gene: .; J gene: TRBJ1-5; clone size: .; V gene: TRBV19; CDR3 DNA: TGTGCCAGTAGTATAGCCCGAGGGGGACGGCGGCAGCCCCAGCATTTT; CDR3 protein: CASSIARGGRRQPQHF
D gene: .; J gene: TRBJ2-1; clone size: few; V gene: TRBV7-4; CDR3 DNA: TGTGCCAGCAGCCAAACGGGGAGCTCCTACAATGAGCAGTTCTTC; CDR3 protein: CASSQTGSSYNEQFF
D gene: .; J gene: TRBJ2-5; clone size: .; V gene: TRBV14; CDR3 DNA: TGTGCCAGCAGCCAAGATCTACAACAAGGCCCCGACCGGGAGACCCAGTACTTC; CDR3 protein: CASSQDLQQGPDRETQYF
D gene: .; J gene: TRBJ1-4; clone size: few; V gene: TRBV6-8; CDR3 DNA: TGTGCCAGCAGTTACCCTCCCGTGAGGCCTCGGGAAAAACTGTTTTTT; CDR3 protein: CASSYPPVRPREKLFF
D gene: .; J gene: TRBJ2-1; clone size: .; V gene: TRBV19; CDR3 DNA: TGTGCCAGTAGTATTAGCGCCGGGGCCTACAATGAGCAGTTCTTC; CDR3 protein: CASSISAGAYNEQFF
D gene: .; J gene: TRBJ2-3; clone size: medium-sized; V gene: TRBV19; CDR3 DNA: TGTGCCAGTAGTATAGATCACGACGACACAGATACGCAGTATTTT; CDR3 protein: CASSIDHDDTDTQYF
D gene: TRBD1; J gene: TRBJ1-5; clone size: medium-sized; V gene: TRBV11-3; CDR3 DNA: TGTGCCAGCAGCTCCACAGGGGCCTACAATCAGCCCCAGCATTTT; CDR3 protein: CASSSTGAYNQPQHF
D gene: .; J gene: TRBJ1-5; clone size: many; V gene: TRBV11-1; CDR3 DNA: TGTGCCAGCAGCGACGGGTTTCGCAATCAGCCCCAGCATTTT; CDR3 protein: CASSDGFRNQPQHF
D gene: .; J gene: TRBJ2-7; clone size: few; V gene: TRBV9; CDR3 DNA: TGTGCCAGCAGCGTAGCCCCTTCCGATGCCTACGAGCAGTACTTC; CDR3 protein: CASSVAPSDAYEQYF
D gene: .; J gene: TRBJ2-2; clone size: .; V gene: TRBV25-1; CDR3 DNA: TGTGCCAGCAGTCCCCGGGGACGACGAGTCACCGGGGAGCTGTTTTTT; CDR3 protein: CASSPRGRRVTGELFF
D gene: TRBD2; J gene: TRBJ2-1; clone size: .; V gene: TRBV18; CDR3 DNA: TGTGCCAGCTCCCCTAGCGGCTTCACCTACAATGAGCAGTTCTTC; CDR3 protein: CASSPSGFTYNEQFF
D gene: .; J gene: TRBJ1-1; clone size: .; V gene: TRBV5-1; CDR3 DNA: TGCGCCAGCAGCTTGGGGGTGGGGGCGCGAATCACTGAAGCTTTCTTT; CDR3 protein: CASSLGVGARITEAFF
D gene: .; J gene: TRBJ2-2; clone size: medium-sized; V gene: TRBV11-3; CDR3 DNA: TGTGCCAGCGGGACTACAGGGGCGAACACCGGGGAGCTGTTTTTT; CDR3 protein: CASGTTGANTGELFF
D gene: TRBD2; J gene: TRBJ2-3; clone size: few; V gene: TRBV6-8; CDR3 DNA: TGTGCCAGCAGTGACCCGGGACTAGCGGGAGAAAATACGCAGTATTTT; CDR3 protein: CASSDPGLAGENTQYF
D gene: TRBD1; J gene: TRBJ1-5; clone size: few; V gene: TRBV6-8; CDR3 DNA: TGTGCCAGCAGTTACTCGGACAGGGCCGAAACCCCCCAGCATTTT; CDR3 protein: CASSYSDRAETPQHF
D gene: TRBD1; J gene: TRBJ1-3; clone size: few; V gene: TRBV6-8; CDR3 DNA: TGTGCCAGCAGTAGAGACAGGGACCCTTCTGGAAACACCATATATTTT; CDR3 protein: CASSRDRDPSGNTIYF
D gene: TRBD1; J gene: TRBJ2-7; clone size: large; V gene: TRBV6-8; CDR3 DNA: TGTGCCAGCAGTTTGGGACAGGTCCTTTACGAGCAGTACTTC; CDR3 protein: CASSLGQVLYEQYF
D gene: .; J gene: TRBJ2-2; clone size: many; V gene: TRBV11-3; CDR3 DNA: TGTGCCAGCAGCGAGACAGCTAACACCGGGGAGCTGTTTTTT; CDR3 protein: CASSETANTGELFF
D gene: .; J gene: TRBJ2-7; clone size: .; V gene: TRBV28; CDR3 DNA: TGTGCCAGCCAAGGTTGGGGACTCGACCAGGCCTACGAGCAGTACTTC; CDR3 protein: CASQGWGLDQAYEQYF
D gene: TRBD2; J gene: TRBJ2-7; clone size: many; V gene: TRBV9; CDR3 DNA: TGTGCCAGCAGCGTAGTTGCGGGAGGTTACGAGCAGTACTTC; CDR3 protein: CASSVVAGGYEQYF
D gene: TRBD1; J gene: TRBJ2-7; clone size: once; V gene: TRBV29-1; CDR3 DNA: TGCAGCGGGCGAGGGACAGGGGGCGGCGACGAGCAGTACTTC; CDR3 protein: CSGRGTGGGDEQYF
D gene: TRBD2; J gene: TRBJ2-3; clone size: few; V gene: TRBV9; CDR3 DNA: TGTGCCAGCAGCGTAGAGAGGGTCGGGCTAGCGGGGCCAGATACGCAGTATTTT; CDR3 protein: CASSVERVGLAGPDTQYF
D gene: TRBD1; J gene: TRBJ2-1; clone size: .; V gene: TRBV19; CDR3 DNA: TGTGCCAGTAGTACCAGACAGGGGGCGAAGGATGAGCAGTTCTTC; CDR3 protein: CASSTRQGAKDEQFF
D gene: .; J gene: TRBJ2-6; clone size: .; V gene: TRBV19; CDR3 DNA: TGTGCCAGTAAGCCGCCCTTTAGGGCCAACGTCCTGACTTTC; CDR3 protein: CASKPPFRANVLTF
D gene: .; J gene: TRBJ2-3; clone size: .; V gene: TRBV5-1; CDR3 DNA: TGCGCCAGCAGCTTGGGGTCGGCGGGCACAGATACGCAGTATTTT; CDR3 protein: CASSLGSAGTDTQYF
D gene: TRBD1; J gene: TRBJ2-3; clone size: few; V gene: TRBV25-1; CDR3 DNA: TGTGCCAGCAGTCCCCACAGGGGGCTGAGCACAGATACGCAGTATTTT; CDR3 protein: CASSPHRGLSTDTQYF